These T cell receptor beta chains were read from a single sample in a study of technical replicates of blood from a few donors. Sequencing was performed with immunoSEQ multiplex PCR; in TCRdb, only in-frame clones are kept and a portion is missing. The sample holds approximately 76,000 clones, roughly 90% seen once. Specimen: T cells isolated from PBMCs. These receptors were taken from a human donor in good health. The CDR3 runs from the conserved cysteine through the conserved F or W. A D gene is named only where the DNA matches it firmly. Rows may omit the clone size; those that give it use once, few, many or a size class.

J gene: TRBJ2-7
V gene: TRBV19
D gene: -
clone size: -
CDR3 DNA: TGTGCCAGTAGTATCGGGCGGGACGAGCAGTACTTC
CDR3 protein: CASSIGRDEQYF

J gene: TRBJ1-2
V gene: TRBV19
D gene: -
clone size: -
CDR3 DNA: TGTGCCAGTAGTGCGGACACCCCTAACTATGGCTACACCTTC
CDR3 protein: CASSADTPNYGYTF

J gene: TRBJ1-2
V gene: TRBV28
D gene: -
clone size: -
CDR3 DNA: TGTGCCAGCAGCCGCTATGGCTACACCTTC
CDR3 protein: CASSRYGYTF

J gene: TRBJ2-7
V gene: TRBV10-1
D gene: -
clone size: -
CDR3 DNA: TGCGCCAGCAGTCAGGGGACGTCCGAGCAGTACTTC
CDR3 protein: CASSQGTSEQYF

J gene: TRBJ2-1
V gene: TRBV6-5
D gene: -
clone size: -
CDR3 DNA: TGTGCCAGCAGACTTGCAAATGAGCAGTTCTTC
CDR3 protein: CASRLANEQFF

J gene: TRBJ1-1
V gene: TRBV13
D gene: -
clone size: few
CDR3 DNA: TGTGCCAGCAGCTTACAGCAGCGTGAAGCTTTCTTT
CDR3 protein: CASSLQQREAFF

J gene: TRBJ2-3
V gene: TRBV9
D gene: TRBD2
clone size: -
CDR3 DNA: TGTGCCAGCAGCGTAGGACCCCTAGCGGGGGGGCTCGGAGATACGCAGTATTTT
CDR3 protein: CASSVGPLAGGLGDTQYF

J gene: TRBJ1-2
V gene: TRBV6-1
D gene: TRBD1
clone size: -
CDR3 DNA: TGTGCCAGCAGTCCGGGACAGGGGGCGTTTGGCTACACCTTC
CDR3 protein: CASSPGQGAFGYTF

J gene: TRBJ2-3
V gene: TRBV12-5
D gene: TRBD2
clone size: -
CDR3 DNA: TGTGCTAGTGGTTTGCCGACCCTGGCGGGAGGGTCGGATACGCAGTATTTT
CDR3 protein: CASGLPTLAGGSDTQYF

J gene: TRBJ2-1
V gene: TRBV2
D gene: -
clone size: -
CDR3 DNA: TGTGCCAGCACGGGGCCGACAGGGGGAAGCGGGAGAAACTACAATGAGCAGTTCTTC
CDR3 protein: CASTGPTGGSGRNYNEQFF

J gene: TRBJ1-1
V gene: TRBV4-1
D gene: TRBD1
clone size: -
CDR3 DNA: TGCGCCAGCAGCCACCGGACAGGCCGTGAAGCTTTCTTT
CDR3 protein: CASSHRTGREAFF

J gene: TRBJ2-1
V gene: TRBV4-1
D gene: -
clone size: -
CDR3 DNA: TGCGCCAGCAGCCTTGGCGCATCGGGAAGCAGCTCCTACAATGAGCAGTTCTTC
CDR3 protein: CASSLGASGSSSYNEQFF

J gene: TRBJ1-2
V gene: TRBV9
D gene: -
clone size: -
CDR3 DNA: TGTGCCAGCAGCTCGTGGGAAGGGAGAGGCTACACCTTC
CDR3 protein: CASSSWEGRGYTF

J gene: TRBJ2-1
V gene: TRBV7-9
D gene: TRBD1
clone size: -
CDR3 DNA: TGTGCCAGCAGCCCCCCGGACTGGACAGGCCTAGGAGAAAACAATGAGCAGTTCTTC
CDR3 protein: CASSPPDWTGLGENNEQFF